This T cell receptor beta chain stems from a study of cytomegalovirus exposure and HLA in healthy donors. Germline CDR1 is MNHEY and CDR2 is SVGAGI. The CDR3 covers 15 residues. The junction had 2 bases not matched to a gene; V was cut back by 2 bases and J by 1 base. Method: immunoSEQ multiplex PCR; TCRdb's copy keeps in-frame clones and lacks some. The repertoire holds about 280,000 clones, with 88% as singletons. This rearrangement joins TRBV6-5 to TRBJ2-3, with 8 bases matching TRBD2. The TCR originated in a young woman in good health and CMV-seronegative. The sample comprised PBMCs. The CDR3 nucleotides are TGTGCCAGCAGTTACGGGCGGGAGGGCACAGATACGCAGTATTTT. Protein product: CASSYGREGTDTQYF.